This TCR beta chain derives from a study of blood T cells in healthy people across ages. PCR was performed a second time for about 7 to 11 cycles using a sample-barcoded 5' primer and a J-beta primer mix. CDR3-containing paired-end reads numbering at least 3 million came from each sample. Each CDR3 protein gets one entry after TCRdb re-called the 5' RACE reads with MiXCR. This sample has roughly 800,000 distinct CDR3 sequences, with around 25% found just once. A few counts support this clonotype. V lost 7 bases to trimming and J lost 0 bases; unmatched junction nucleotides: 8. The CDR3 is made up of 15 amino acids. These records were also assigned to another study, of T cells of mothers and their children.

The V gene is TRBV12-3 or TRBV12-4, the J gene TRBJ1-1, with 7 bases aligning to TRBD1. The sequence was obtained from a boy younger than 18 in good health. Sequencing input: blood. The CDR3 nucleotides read TGTGCCAGCACCTTAGGGGACAGCATGAACACTGAAGCTTTCTTT. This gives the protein CASTLGDSMNTEAFF.